The 13 T cell receptor beta chains given below trace back to one sample, sequenced in a study of shared clonotypes between healthy human individuals. Here immunoSEQ multiplex PCR was the method, and the copy in TCRdb shows in-frame clones only, minus some. Of around 2,000,000 clones listed, about 95% are singletons. The naive CD8 population came from CD45RO-negative cells selected for CCR7, without terminally differentiated effector memory CD45RA+ cells. What was sequenced was naive CD8+ T cells sorted from blood. The receptors were sampled from a man between 18 and 35 years old in good health.

V is TRBV9 and J is TRBJ2-7; perhaps D is TRBD1 or TRBD2 (6 bases each). Trimming cost V 0 bases and J 5 bases, with 12 bases left between them. This CDR3 has 14 residues. The germline V gene has CDR1 SGDLS and CDR2 YYNGEE. The CDR3 DNA reads as TGTGCCAGCAGCGTAGAAGGGGGGTTAGACGAGCAGTACTTC. Amino acid sequence: CASSVEGGLDEQYF. The full variable domain, its missing parts supplied by reference TRBV9 and TRBJ2-7, is DSGVTQTPKHLITATGQRVTLRCSPRSGDLSVYWYQQSLDQGLQFLIQYYNGEERAKGNILERFSAQQFPDLHSELNLSSLELGDSALYFCASSVEGGLDEQYFGPGTRLTVT.

CDR3 sequence: CASTTPFEGGHGTGELFF. In DNA, the CDR3 is TGTGCCAGCACCACACCGTTTGAGGGAGGGCACGGCACCGGGGAGCTGTTTTTT. The rearrangement uses TRBV11-2 and TRBJ2-2; 7 nucleotides line up with TRBD2. The CDR3 is made up of 18 amino acids. Germline CDR1 SGHAT, CDR2 FQNNGV. Trimming removed 7 bases from V and 4 bases from J; junction bases left unmatched: 18.

To note about this clone: The junction shows a germline mismatch at one end, possibly a read error. The V gene is TRBV7-7, the J gene TRBJ2-2; 9 positions agree with TRBD1. The CDR3 consists of 15 residues. Germline assignment: CDR1 SSHAT and CDR2 FNYEAQ (reference sequence). Here the CDR3 reads CASSLGTGSAGELFF. Written as DNA, the CDR3 is TGTGCTAGCAGCTTGGGGACAGGGTCCGCCGGGGAGCTGTTTTTT.

The chain carries TRBV2 and TRBJ2-2; TRBD2 aligns across 9 bases. Germline V lookup: CDR1 SNHLY, CDR2 FYNNEI. The CDR3 totals 17 residues. After removal of 6 bases from V and 3 bases from J, the junction contained 11 bases not matched to a gene. The CDR3: CASSALLAGSHTGELFF. The CDR3 DNA is TGTGCCAGCAGCGCCCTACTAGCGGGCTCTCACACCGGGGAGCTGTTTTTT. The full variable domain, its missing parts supplied by reference TRBV2 and TRBJ2-2, is EPEVTQTPSHQVTQMGQEVILRCVPISNHLYFYWYRQILGQKVEFLVSFYNNEISEKSEIFDDQFSVERPDGSNFTLKIRSTKLEDSAMYFCASSALLAGSHTGELFFGEGSRLTVL.

The chain has TRBV6-1 and TRBJ1-2; 7 nucleotides agree with TRBD1. Trimming removed 4 bases from V and 6 bases from J; junction bases left unmatched: 17. This CDR3 has 17 residues. Germline CDR1 reads MNHNS; CDR2 reads SASEGT. CDR3 sequence: CASSVGTPTGLMNGYTF. The CDR3 DNA reads TGTGCCAGCAGTGTAGGAACCCCGACAGGGTTAATGAATGGCTACACCTTC.

This rearrangement joins TRBV2 to TRBJ2-1; unclear D gene. The germline V gene encodes CDR1 SNHLY and CDR2 FYNNEI. V lost 7 bases and J 10 bases, leaving 11 bases between the germline ends. The CDR3 extends over 11 amino acids. In DNA, the CDR3 is TGTGCCAGCACGGAGACTGGCGAGCAGTTCTTC. Its translation: CASTETGEQFF.

V and J are TRBV6-1 and TRBJ2-5; 12 positions match TRBD2. Germline values: CDR1 MNHNS, CDR2 SASEGT. The CDR3 covers 15 residues. Trimming removed 2 bases from V and 4 bases from J; junction bases left unmatched: 2. CDR3: CASSELLAGGETQYF. CDR3 in DNA: TGTGCCAGCAGTGAACTACTAGCGGGGGGAGAGACCCAGTACTTC.

This chain connects TRBV9 to TRBJ2-7; D is perhaps TRBD2 (7 bases). This CDR3 region has 12 residues. CDR1 SGDLS and CDR2 YYNGEE come from the germline V gene. The V gene lost 7 bases and the J gene lost 6 bases, with 14 bases spanning the gap. This chain's CDR3 is CASGGASGEQYF. CDR3 bases: TGTGCCAGCGGGGGGGCCAGTGGCGAGCAGTACTTC.

The chain uses TRBV7-9 and TRBJ1-5; no reliable D call. Trimming removed 0 bases at V and 2 bases at J, with 14 bases between. CDR3 length equals 17 residues. CDR1 is SEHNR and CDR2 is FQNEAQ in the germline V gene (reference sequence). CDR3: CASSLAGEEVGNQPQHF. As DNA, the CDR3 is TGTGCCAGCAGCTTAGCTGGCGAGGAAGTCGGCAATCAGCCCCAGCATTTT. Combining the CDR3 with reference TRBV7-9 and TRBJ1-5 gives the whole variable domain DTGVSQNPRHKITKRGQNVTFRCDPISEHNRLYWYRQTLGQGPEFLTYFQNEAQLEKSRLLSDRFSAERPKGSFSTLEIQRTEQGDSAMYLCASSLAGEEVGNQPQHFGDGTRLSIL.

Note on this clone: One end of the junction is discordant with germline, which a read error may explain. The V and J genes are TRBV10-2 and TRBJ2-2; either TRBD1 or TRBD2 may supply D (5 bases each). There are 16 residues in the CDR3. CDR1 and CDR2 from the germline V gene are WSHSY and SAAADI. The CDR3 DNA follows: TGCGCCAGCAGTGAGCGCCGGGGTAGGGGCCCACGGGGAGCTGTTTTT. Protein sequence: CASSERRGRGPRGAVF.

V gene TRBV30 combines with J gene TRBJ1-3; no firm D call. The germline V and J ends were trimmed by 4 bases and 8 bases, with 18 bases remaining between them. Germline V gene lookup returns CDR1 GTSNPN and CDR2 SVGIG (reference sequence). The CDR3 is made up of 14 amino acids. CDR3 in DNA: TGTGCCTGGAATTATCCTTCCGGGATGGACACCATATATTTT. Translation: CAWNYPSGMDTIYF.

The chain has TRBV19 and TRBJ2-1; D gene ambiguous. Germline CDR1 LNHDA, CDR2 SQIVND (reference sequence). The CDR3 is made up of 12 amino acids. The V end lost 6 bases, the J end lost 7 bases, and 10 bases lay between the germline ends. The CDR3 bases are TGTGCCAGTAGCCGGGTCTGGAATGAGCAGTTCTTC. Protein sequence: CASSRVWNEQFF.

The chain has TRBV30 and TRBJ2-3; 7 nucleotides agree with TRBD2. Germline CDR1 GTSNPN, CDR2 SVGIG (reference sequence). The CDR3 is 14 amino acids. Trimming removed 5 bases from V and 0 bases from J; junction bases left unmatched: 5. This CDR3 reads CAWQIAGSTDTQYF. The CDR3, as DNA: TGTGCCTGGCAGATAGCGGGTAGCACAGATACGCAGTATTTT.